Listed here is a single TCR beta chain. The antigen is undetermined. UMIs and a universal primer site were added when TCR cDNA was made by 5'RACE template switching. TCRdb reanalysed the 5' RACE reads using MiXCR and keeps one entry per CDR3 protein. The table includes 450,000 to 600,000 distinct CDR3 sequences, 13% detected once. CDR1 and CDR2 (germline): SGHRS, YFSETQ. Trimming took 1 base from V and 1 from J, leaving 15 bases between them. The CDR3 totals 17 residues. The source of the sample is a study of T cells after yellow fever vaccination. General observations from the study: Post-booster repertoires contained most primary-vaccination clones again (about 95% CD4, approximately 86% CD8).

The specimen was PBMCs, collected on the day of the yellow fever booster vaccination. The receptor comes from a young man who received the YFV17D yellow fever vaccine. The gene calls are TRBV5-1 and TRBJ2-1; TRBD2 might be the D (6 bases). In nucleotides, the CDR3 is TGCGCCAGCAGCTTGAAGGAACGCGGGGTTTCCTACAATGAGCAGTTCTTC. Its protein product is CASSLKERGVSYNEQFF.